Each of the 3 T cell receptor beta chains below was sequenced from the same sample in a study of blood T cell repertoires in COVID-19. Some clones are missing from TCRdb's copy, which holds only in-frame ones; the method was immunoSEQ multiplex PCR. Altogether approximately 190,000 clones are present, about 88% being singletons, with the ten largest covering less than 7.5%. The sample taken for sequencing was peripheral blood. These receptors were taken from a woman aged 40 to 49 who had recovered from COVID-19.

This rearrangement joins TRBV9 to TRBJ2-1, with D possibly matching TRBD1 (6 bases). Germline lookup yields CDR1 SGDLS and CDR2 YYNGEE. The CDR3 is 14 amino acids. V lost 3 bases and J lost 1, with 8 bases in between. The CDR3 coding sequence is TGTGCCAGCAGCGGGACAGAGTCCTACAATGAGCAGTTCTTC. Residues: CASSGTESYNEQFF.

V and J are TRBV5-6 and TRBJ1-2; D is unclear. Trimming removed 0 bases at V and 5 bases at J, with 14 bases between. The CDR3 has 15 residues. CDR1 is SGHDT, CDR2 YYEEEE, per germline. CDR3 in amino acids: CASSLEAGNPYGYTF. CDR3 nucleotides: TGTGCCAGCAGCTTGGAAGCGGGGAACCCGTATGGCTACACCTTC.

The V gene is TRBV11-3, the J gene TRBJ2-1, with TRBD2 matching 8 bases. The CDR3 covers 17 residues. With V trimmed by 5 bases and J by 6 bases, 15 bases remained unmatched. Germline CDR1 is SGHNT and CDR2 is YENEEA. The CDR3 loop reads CASSPQRESGGGNEQFF. The DNA for the CDR3 is TGTGCCAGCAGCCCCCAGCGGGAGTCCGGAGGTGGCAATGAGCAGTTCTTC. Complete variable domain (other parts from reference TRBV11-3 and TRBJ2-1): EAGVVQSPRYKIIEKKQPVAFWCNPISGHNTLYWYLQNLGQGPELLIRYENEEAVDDSQLPKDRFSAERLKGVDSTLKIQPAELGDSAVYLCASSPQRESGGGNEQFFGPGTRLTVL.